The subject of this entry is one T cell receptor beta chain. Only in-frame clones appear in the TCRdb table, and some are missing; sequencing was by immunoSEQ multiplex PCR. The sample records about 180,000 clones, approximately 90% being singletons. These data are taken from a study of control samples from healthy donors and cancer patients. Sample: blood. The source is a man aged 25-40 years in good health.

This chain's CDR3 is CASSLMIGADVHF. The CDR3 DNA reads TGTGCCAGCAGCCTCATGATCGGGGCAGATGTGCACTTT. V and J are TRBV3-1 (or the pseudogene TRBV3-2) and TRBJ1-6; possibly TRBD1 for D (5 bases). Germline CDR1 reads LGHDT; CDR2 reads YNNKEL (reference sequence). The CDR3 sequence is 13 residues long. The V gene lost 4 bases and the J gene lost 19 bases, with 20 bases spanning the gap.